The rows below give T cell receptor beta chains drawn from one sample of a study of neurological immune-mediated disorders. Each CDR3 protein is one row after TCRdb ran MiXCR on the 5' RACE reads. The sample holds over 45,000 distinct CDR3 sequences; around 3.8% are singletons and the top ten take around 2%. What was sequenced was CD4+ T cells from blood. The receptors here all came from a woman between 40 and 50 years old with multiple sclerosis. Both conserved end residues are part of each CDR3. The order of the fields is J gene, V gene, clone size, D gene, CDR3 protein, CDR3 DNA. A D gene is named only where the DNA matches it firmly. Rows give clone size only sometimes, using once, few, many, or a class for an expanded clone.

>TRBJ1-1|TRBV10-2|many|.
CASSRQKLMNTEAFF
TGCGCCAGCTCAAGACAGAAACTTATGAACACTGAAGCTTTCTTT
>TRBJ1-2|TRBV29-1|many|.
CSVVGINYGYTF
TGCAGCGTTGTGGGTATTAACTATGGCTACACCTTC
>TRBJ2-3|TRBV20-1|many|.
CSATARDGGTDTQYF
TGCAGTGCTACGGCGAGGGACGGGGGCACAGATACGCAGTATTTT
>TRBJ1-5|TRBV4-1|many|.
CASSQDDRFGNQPQHF
TGCGCCAGCAGCCAAGATGACAGGTTCGGTAATCAGCCCCAGCATTTT
>TRBJ1-1|TRBV6-1|many|TRBD1
CASSEFPTGDTEAFF
TGTGCCAGCAGTGAATTTCCAACAGGGGACACTGAAGCTTTCTTT
>TRBJ2-4|TRBV20-1|many|.
CSASWGRGRINPKNIQYF
TGCAGTGCCTCATGGGGGCGGGGGCGCATAAACCCCAAAAACATTCAGTACTTC
>TRBJ1-1|TRBV4-1|many|.
CASSSLGQGTTEAFF
TGCGCCAGCAGCTCCCTGGGGCAGGGGACCACTGAAGCTTTCTTT
>TRBJ2-1|TRBV7-3|many|.
CASSPDSGGTYNEQFF
TGTGCCAGCAGCCCAGACAGTGGAGGGACCTACAATGAGCAGTTCTTC
>TRBJ1-2|TRBV6-1|many|.
CASRIPTVLYGYTF
TGTGCCAGCAGGATCCCGACGGTGCTCTATGGCTACACCTTC
>TRBJ2-3|TRBV7-6|.|TRBD2
CASSQRLAGAHTDTQYF
TGTGCCAGCAGCCAGAGACTAGCGGGGGCCCATACGGATACGCAGTATTTT
>TRBJ2-1|TRBV3-1|many|.
CASSQAGSEQFF
TGTGCCAGCAGCCAAGCAGGGTCTGAGCAGTTCTTC
>TRBJ1-3|TRBV5-1|many|TRBD1
CASSLVSGGLSGNTIYF
TGCGCCAGCAGCTTGGTTTCAGGGGGACTCTCTGGAAACACCATATATTTT
>TRBJ2-3|TRBV10-3|many|TRBD2
CAISESTSLGITDTQYF
TGTGCCATCAGTGAGTCGACTAGCCTCGGTATCACAGATACGCAGTATTTT
>TRBJ2-1|TRBV11-2|many|.
CASSYRLENYNEQFF
TGTGCCAGCAGCTACCGACTGGAAAACTACAATGAGCAGTTCTTC
>TRBJ1-1|TRBV6-2/TRBV6-3|many|.
CASSYLRNTEAFF
TGTGCCAGCAGTTACCTTAGGAACACTGAAGCTTTCTTT
>TRBJ1-1|TRBV5-1|many|TRBD1
CASSPGTANTEAFF
TGCGCCAGCAGCCCCGGGACAGCGAACACTGAAGCTTTCTTT
>TRBJ2-7|TRBV5-1|many|.
CASNPSFRGALHYEQYF
TGCGCCAGCAACCCTTCATTCCGGGGGGCGCTCCACTACGAGCAGTACTTC
>TRBJ2-5|TRBV20-1|many|TRBD2
CSARVLAGLSETQYF
TGCAGTGCTAGAGTCCTAGCGGGGCTCTCAGAGACCCAGTACTTC
>TRBJ2-1|TRBV6-1|many|.
CASRLAYGSYNEQFF
TGTGCCAGCAGACTTGCCTACGGCTCCTACAATGAGCAGTTCTTC
>TRBJ1-6|TRBV6-5|.|.
CASKYNVLNYNSPLHF
TGTGCCAGCAAGTACAATGTTTTGAACTATAATTCACCCCTCCACTTT
>TRBJ1-1|TRBV29-1|many|.
CSVGFPGGEAFF
TGCAGCGTTGGGTTCCCCGGGGGTGAAGCTTTCTTT
>TRBJ2-1|TRBV5-1|many|.
CASSLALAYNEQFF
TGCGCCAGCAGCTTGGCACTAGCTTACAATGAGCAGTTCTTC
>TRBJ2-5|TRBV5-1|many|TRBD2
CASSQTSGPQETQYF
TGCGCCAGCAGCCAGACTAGCGGGCCCCAAGAGACCCAGTACTTC
>TRBJ1-4|TRBV5-1|many|TRBD1
CASSLLGQGGEKLFF
TGCGCCAGCAGCTTGCTGGGACAGGGTGGTGAAAAACTGTTTTTT
>TRBJ2-1|TRBV18|few|TRBD1
CASSPPGQGWDEQFF
TGTGCCAGCTCACCGCCGGGACAGGGTTGGGATGAGCAGTTCTTC
>TRBJ2-1|TRBV6-5|many|TRBD2
CASSYGLGASGGEEQFF
TGTGCCAGCAGTTATGGACTTGGGGCTAGCGGGGGTGAAGAGCAGTTCTTC
>TRBJ2-1|TRBV20-1|medium-sized|TRBD1
CRAGQGKTREQFF
TGCAGGGCAGGACAGGGGAAAACACGGGAGCAGTTCTTC
>TRBJ1-2|TRBV5-1|many|.
CASSLAGQGHYGYTF
TGCGCCAGCAGCTTGGCCGGCCAGGGGCACTATGGCTACACCTTC
>TRBJ1-2|TRBV5-1|many|TRBD1
CASSSPGTGRNYGYTF
TGCGCCAGCAGCTCGCCTGGGACAGGGAGAAACTATGGCTACACCTTC
>TRBJ2-5|TRBV15|many|.
CATSRDGRTRGETQYF
TGTGCCACCAGCAGAGATGGGCGGACTAGGGGGGAGACCCAGTACTTC
>TRBJ2-4|TRBV3-1|many|TRBD2
CASSRTSGRNIQYF
TGTGCCAGCAGCCGGACTAGCGGTCGAAACATTCAGTACTTC
>TRBJ2-3|TRBV5-1|many|.
CASSSTGQTDTQYF
TGCGCCAGCAGCTCTACAGGGCAGACAGATACGCAGTATTTT
>TRBJ2-2|TRBV7-7|many|.
CASSWTTNTGELFF
TGTGCCAGCAGCTGGACAACGAACACCGGGGAGCTGTTTTTT
>TRBJ1-1|TRBV6-5|many|TRBD1
CASSWDRASNTEAFF
TGTGCCAGCAGCTGGGACAGGGCTAGTAACACTGAAGCTTTCTTT
>TRBJ1-4|TRBV5-4|many|.
CASSLGGYTATNEKLFF
TGTGCCAGCAGCTTGGGAGGGTACACTGCAACTAATGAAAAACTGTTTTTT
>TRBJ2-7|TRBV10-3|many|.
CAISEGRGGYEQYF
TGTGCCATCAGTGAGGGGAGGGGGGGGTACGAGCAGTACTTC
>TRBJ1-2|TRBV7-2|many|TRBD1
CASSPRTGGKVNYGYTF
TGTGCCAGCAGCCCCCGGACAGGGGGCAAAGTTAACTATGGCTACACCTTC
>TRBJ1-2|TRBV5-1|many|TRBD1
CASSLGQGLGYGYTF
TGCGCCAGCAGCTTGGGACAGGGGCTGGGCTATGGCTACACCTTC
>TRBJ2-7|TRBV10-3|many|.
CAIRQEQSHEQYF
TGTGCCATCCGGCAGGAACAATCCCACGAGCAGTACTTC
>TRBJ2-7|TRBV3-1|many|.
CASSQDNEQYF
TGTGCCAGCAGCCAAGACAACGAGCAGTACTTC
>TRBJ2-2|TRBV5-1|many|TRBD1
CASSPGGQGIWSGELFF
TGCGCCAGCAGCCCGGGAGGACAGGGGATTTGGTCCGGGGAGCTGTTTTTT
>TRBJ2-3|TRBV5-1|.|TRBD2
CASSPGTSGRDTQYF
TGCGCCAGCAGTCCCGGGACTAGCGGGCGGGATACGCAGTATTTT
>TRBJ2-7|TRBV20-1|many|.
CSAATGYGSYEQYF
TGCAGTGCCGCGACAGGTTATGGATCCTACGAGCAGTACTTC
>TRBJ2-7|TRBV5-1|many|.
CASSLGARNEQYF
TGCGCCAGCAGCTTGGGTGCGAGGAACGAGCAGTACTTC
>TRBJ1-4|TRBV7-6|many|.
CASSPRGRDNEKLFF
TGTGCCAGCAGTCCCCGAGGCAGGGACAATGAAAAACTGTTTTTT
>TRBJ1-1|TRBV20-1|many|TRBD1
CSARGGEGANTEAFF
TGCAGTGCTAGAGGGGGCGAGGGGGCGAACACTGAAGCTTTCTTT